The subject of this entry is one TCR beta chain. The clone's antigen remains unknown. No per-base quality is available; no much larger clone lies one base away. Library construction relied on PCR. TCR sequencing of DNA from cultured CD4+ T cells used the Oncomine TCR Beta short-read assay at the Johns Hopkins FTIC core. The QIAamp micro DNA kit was used to extract genomic DNA from the cultured CD4+ T cells. Oncomine TCR Beta libraries from cultured CD4+ T cells were pooled using unique dual indexes and sequenced on an Illumina iSeq 100. In the paper's pipeline: Non-productive sequences were removed, and CDR3s not starting with C, not ending with F or W, or shorter than 7 amino acids were discarded. Antigen-specific clonotypes were identified using the MANAFEST web application through comparison of peptide-stimulated wells with reference and other culture wells. To be called positive, a clone needed an FDR below 0.05, an odds ratio above 5, and a productive frequency above 0.1% in at least two of three replicate wells. A clonotype counted as cross-reactive if it showed significant expansion both in the SARS-CoV-2 spike wells and in at least one common cold coronavirus spike condition. Levenshtein distances (stringdist) and unrooted phylogenetic trees (ape) in R version 3.6.1 were used to assess CDR3 homology. In TCRdb, the public reads were trimmed at Q25 with fastp and aligned with MiXCR, with productive beta chains retained. Entries that share a CDR3 protein sequence are merged under the most common genes and DNA. TCRdb's processing, not the study's, gives the V and J calls here. This sample has about 22,000 distinct CDR3 sequences in its table, and 30% to 35% of those were observed once. Clones ranked in the top ten supply roughly 8.6% of the sample.

The entry originates in a study of vaccination and CD4 T cells after COVID-19 (dated by TCRdb to the early 2020s). Turning to the overall study: Convalescent patients had a positive SARS-CoV-2 result on nasal swab PCR, and of these patients, several had mild disease and one had severe disease. Post-COVID blood samples from convalescent patients were collected a median of roughly 100 days after diagnosis, with a range of about 35 to 180 days. Six males and four females were included in the convalescent cohort, with two Hispanic individuals, seven Caucasians, two Asians and one multiracial person represented. In roughly eleven COVID-19 convalescent patients and a few infection-naive healthy vaccine recipients, the spike-specific CD4+ TCR repertoire before mRNA vaccination was compared with the repertoire after mRNA vaccination. Each participant got two doses of either the Pfizer-BioNTech BNT162b2 vaccine (n=8) or the Moderna mRNA-1273 vaccine (n=2). Three convalescent patients gave samples both early after vaccination (day 14) and late after vaccination (days 161 to 241). Post-vaccine blood samples were taken a median of around 68 days after the second vaccine dose, with a range of roughly 13 to 250 days. In control cultures, a CEFX viral epitope pool was used as positive control, an HIV-1 Nef peptide pool was used as negative control, or no peptide was added. For stimulating the cultures, overlapping spike peptide pools were used, derived from SARS-CoV-2 as well as from the common cold coronaviruses HCoV-NL63, HCoV-OC43 and HCoV-229E.

What the study reported, not specific to this receptor: Among the post-vaccine SARS-CoV-2-reactive clones in convalescent patients, a median about 89% showed up only after vaccination, which suggests vaccine-specific priming. Nearly all vaccine-specific clones in convalescent patients (304 of 307) were mono-reactive for SARS-CoV-2 spike rather than cross-reactive with common cold coronaviruses. Relatively few convalescent patients were included in the study, and early timepoints after natural infection were not analyzed. Although the median number of SARS-CoV-2-reactive clonotypes went up from fewer than 25 after infection to 35 to 40 after vaccination, the increase was not significant.

This sample's time point label indicates: late sampling 161 to 241 days after vaccination in three convalescent patients. In the paper's terms, the treatment or condition label means: roughly 11-day PBMC culture with coronavirus spike peptide pools or control peptides (ViraFEST assay). The ViraFEST assay, used in the study, expanded antigen-specific T cells with peptide pools and then identified the expanded clonotypes through TCR sequencing. The positive SARS-CoV-2 PCR tests of the convalescent patients were dated from March to December 2020, before the Alpha, Beta and Delta variants emerged in the United States. Each well held 2 million or so PBMCs cultured in IMDM containing about 5% human AB serum and approximately 9.8 IU/ml IL-2, with around 9.2 ug/ml peptide pools added. Half of the culture medium was replaced with fresh IL-2-containing medium on days 3 and 7. After about nine days of culture, CD4+ T cells were isolated by negative selection with the EasySep CD4+ T cell isolation kit. PBMCs were separated from whole blood using Ficoll-Paque Plus gradient centrifugation and then either used fresh or cryopreserved at -140C. Triplicate wells were generally used for each culture condition.

The CDR3 has 13 amino acids, counting the end cysteine and phenylalanine. Just CDR3 DNA is preserved here, 39 bases in frame from base 1. CDR1 and CDR2, looked up from the germline V gene (reference sequence), are DFQATT and SNEGSKA. The junction shows trimming of 4 bases on V and 10 bases on J, plus 14 bases between the germline ends. The receptor comes from a human donor who had recovered from COVID-19. Sequenced material: CD4+ T cells from blood, cultured in vitro, taken about 7 months after SARS-CoV-2 vaccination. The chain is assembled from TRBV20-1 and TRBJ1-6; perhaps TRBD1 is the D gene, with 6 bases matching. The DNA sequence is as follows: TGCAGTGCTAATCGCAGGGGAGGCTCACCCCTCCACTTT. Its protein product is CSANRRGGSPLHF.